Only a few counts were recorded for the clone carrying this T cell receptor (beta chain). TCRdb independently ran MiXCR on the 5' RACE reads; one entry per CDR3 protein. The sample lists 150,000 to 200,000 distinct CDR3 sequences; 13% to 15% were seen once. This entry is derived from a study of T-cell memory formation after mild COVID-19. The V gene's germline CDR1 is SGHKS and CDR2 YYEKEE (reference sequence). There are 14 residues in the CDR3. The germline V and J ends were trimmed by 0 bases and 4 bases, with 10 bases remaining between them. V usage is TRBV5-5 and J usage is TRBJ1-2; tentatively, D is TRBD1 (6 bases). Sequencing was done on a sample of PBMCs or a T cell subset sorted from them (not recorded which). The origin of this receptor is an adult woman who had mild COVID-19 (a few samples of this study predate the infection). Cell type and time point are not known. The CDR3 bases are TGTGCCAGCAGCTTGGACAGGGCGCCCTATGGCTACACCTTC. It encodes CASSLDRAPYGYTF.